These 21 T cell receptor beta chains share one sample of origin, sequenced in a study of T cell responses to AZD1222 COVID-19 vaccine. Libraries were prepared by immunoSEQ multiplex PCR; TCRdb keeps only in-frame clonotypes and omits some of them. The data show 170,000 or so clones, with roughly nine tenths seen just once and 1.5% held by the top ten. The specimen comprised peripheral blood, sampled on day 0 of AZD1222 vaccination. The receptors here all came from an adult in good health.

The chain employs TRBV19 and TRBJ1-6; D remains unclear. The length of the CDR3 is 14 residues. The germline V and J ends were trimmed by 7 bases and 0 bases, with 7 bases remaining between them. Per the germline V gene, CDR1 is LNHDA and CDR2 is SQIVND (reference sequence). CDR3 DNA sequence: TGTGCCAGTACCGTTAGCTCCTATAATTCACCCCTCCACTTT. It specifies CASTVSSYNSPLHF.

The V gene is TRBV9, the J gene TRBJ1-2; no clear D gene. CDR1 is SGDLS and CDR2 is YYNGEE in the germline V gene. V shed 0 bases and J shed 0 bases, with 9 bases lying between them. The CDR3 contains 15 residues. The CDR3 region is CASSVAGLTNYGYTF. In nucleotides, the CDR3 is TGTGCCAGCAGCGTAGCAGGATTAACTAACTATGGCTACACCTTC.

This chain links TRBV29-1 with TRBJ2-4; 7 bases agree with TRBD2. Trimming at V came to 3 bases and at J to 9 bases, leaving 5 bases not matched to a gene. The CDR3 is 12 residues long. Per germline, CDR1 SQVTM and CDR2 ANQGSEA. The DNA of the CDR3 is TGCAGCGTTGAGACCTCGGGGGGCATTCAGTACTTC. This translates into CSVETSGGIQYF.

The gene calls are TRBV7-2 and TRBJ1-2, with 11 bases matching TRBD1. This CDR3 region has 15 residues. The ends lost 5 bases at V and 2 bases at J; junction bases unmatched: 4. CDR1 is SGHTA, CDR2 FQGNSA, per germline. CDR3 DNA: TGTGCCAGCAGCATTGGACAGGGGGCAAACTATGGCTACACCTTC. The encoded protein is CASSIGQGANYGYTF.

This chain uses TRBV6-2 or TRBV6-3 with TRBJ2-7; D gene uncertain. Germline V gives CDR1 MNHEY, CDR2 SVGEGT. V lost 2 bases and J 5 bases, leaving 10 bases between the germline ends. The CDR3 consists of 13 residues. The CDR3 reads CASSYVGYNEQYF. The CDR3 region has the DNA TGTGCCAGCAGTTACGTGGGGTACAACGAGCAGTACTTC.

V gene TRBV30 combines with J gene TRBJ1-4; no clear D. The CDR3 totals 12 residues. Germline-derived CDR1 and CDR2 are GTSNPN and SVGIG (reference sequence). V shed 3 bases and J shed 8 bases, with 10 bases lying between them. The CDR3 here is CAWRSQGEKLFF. Here the CDR3 DNA reads TGTGCCTGGAGATCGCAAGGCGAAAAACTGTTTTTT. The full variable domain, with the rest looked up from reference TRBV30 and TRBJ1-4, is SQTIHQWPATLVQPVGSPLSLECTVEGTSNPNLYWYRQAAGRGLQLLFYSVGIGQISSEVPQNLSASRPQDRQFILSSKKLLLSDSGFYLCAWRSQGEKLFFGSGTQLSVL.

The chain employs TRBV28 and TRBJ2-7; D may be TRBD1 (6 bases). The CDR3 contains 14 residues. Germline V gives CDR1 MDHEN, CDR2 SYDVKM. V lost 1 base and J 7 bases, leaving 14 bases between the germline ends. The CDR3 here is CASSLLAGAREQYF. Here the CDR3 DNA reads TGTGCCAGCAGTTTATTAGCAGGGGCGAGGGAGCAGTACTTC.

V and J are TRBV4-1 and TRBJ1-1; 10 nucleotides align to TRBD1. Germline trimming cut 4 bases from V and 11 bases from J; bases unmatched to any gene: 7. The CDR3 is 13 amino acids. Germline CDR1 and CDR2: MGHRA and YSYEKL. Written as DNA, the CDR3 is TGCGCCAGCAGCCCAGGGACAGGGGAAGACGCTTTCTTT. As protein: CASSPGTGEDAFF.

The rearrangement joins TRBV30 to TRBJ2-7; TRBD1 matches at 7 bases. Germline V gene data show CDR1 as GTSNPN and CDR2 as SVGIG (reference sequence). V lost 0 bases, J lost 7 bases, and 3 bases stayed unmatched. The CDR3 is 12 residues long. CDR3 sequence (DNA): TGTGCCTGGAGTGTACAGGGGCGGGAGCAGTACTTC. Residues: CAWSVQGREQYF.

With regard to this clone: The sample contains more than one DNA sequence encoding this CDR3. The chain joins TRBV11-2 to TRBJ1-1, with D unclear. Germline V gene lookup returns CDR1 SGHAT and CDR2 FQNNGV. V was trimmed by 2 bases and J by 1 base, leaving 5 bases between them. The CDR3 is 13 amino acids. CDR3 DNA sequence: TGTGCCAGCAGCTTAAAACGGAACACTGAAGCTTTCTTT. Translating it yields CASSLKRNTEAFF.

V and J are TRBV6-6 and TRBJ1-2; D may be TRBD1 (6 bases). V was cut by 5 bases and J by 8 bases, with 15 bases left in between. Germline CDR1 is MNHNY and CDR2 is SVGAGI (reference sequence). The CDR3 spans 13 residues. As DNA, the CDR3 is TGTGCCAGCAGTCCCAGGGGAAGGGGCGGCTACACCTTC. Protein: CASSPRGRGGYTF.

The J gene is TRBJ1-1, the V gene TRBV2; 9 bases map to TRBD1. Germline trimming cut 6 bases from V and 7 bases from J; bases unmatched to any gene: 6. This CDR3 contains 13 residues. In germline, CDR1 is SNHLY, CDR2 FYNNEI. The CDR3 nucleotides are TGTGCCAGCAGGGGACAGGGAGGAATTGAAGCTTTCTTT. Translating it yields CASRGQGGIEAFF.

This clone was seen once. This chain connects TRBV6-2 or TRBV6-3 to TRBJ2-7; 7 positions agree with TRBD1. V shed 3 bases and J 3 bases; nucleotides not matched to a gene: 11. This CDR3 spans 16 amino acids. The germline V gene has CDR1 MNHEY and CDR2 SVGEGT. The CDR3 nucleotides are TGTGCCAGCAGTTATATAACAGGGGTAATTTTCTACGAGCAGTACTTC. Encoded protein: CASSYITGVIFYEQYF.

To note about this clone: The sample holds other DNA sequences that translate to the same CDR3. The chain employs TRBV3-1 (or the pseudogene TRBV3-2) and TRBJ1-5; D remains ambiguous. This CDR3 is 13 amino acids long. Deletions cut 1 base from V and 3 bases from J, with 4 bases between. Germline loops: CDR1 LGHDT, CDR2 YNNKEL (reference sequence). This chain's CDR3 is CASSQGVNQPQHF. The CDR3 DNA reads TGTGCCAGCAGCCAAGGTGTCAATCAGCCCCAGCATTTT.

Concerning this clone: This sample also contains other DNA sequences that code for the same CDR3. The rearrangement joins TRBV5-1 to TRBJ1-4; 10 bases align to TRBD1. The germline gives CDR1 SGHRS, CDR2 YFSETQ. CDR3 length equals 14 residues. V was pared by 4 bases and J by 6 bases, with 3 bases of the junction left unmatched. CDR3 protein: CASSPGTGDEKLFF. CDR3 coding DNA: TGCGCCAGCAGCCCGGGGACAGGGGATGAAAAACTGTTTTTT.

The chain recombines TRBV15 with TRBJ1-4; 9 nucleotides agree with TRBD1. CDR1 is LNHNV and CDR2 is YYDKDF in the germline V gene (reference sequence). With 4 bases clipped from V and 8 bases from J, the junction kept 8 bases outside the gene matches. The length of the CDR3 is 15 residues. Here the CDR3 reads CATSISGTGNEKLFF. The DNA for the CDR3 is TGTGCCACCAGCATCTCCGGGACAGGGAACGAAAAACTGTTTTTT.

The CDR3 bases are TGTGCCAGCAGCTCTAACTATGGCTACACCTTC. Translating gives CASSSNYGYTF. The chain has TRBV7-2 and TRBJ1-2, with D unclear. From germline, CDR1 is SGHTA and CDR2 FQGNSA. V was cut by 4 bases and J by 0 bases, with 0 bases left in between. CDR3 size: 11 residues. The full variable domain, completed using reference TRBV7-2 and TRBJ1-2, is GAGVSQSPSNKVTEKGKDVELRCDPISGHTALYWYRQSLGQGLEFLIYFQGNSAPDKSGLPSDRFSAERTGGSVSTLTIQRTQQEDSAVYLCASSSNYGYTFGSGTRLTVV.

The chain is built from TRBV28 and TRBJ2-7, with 12 nucleotides matching TRBD1. V shed 3 bases and J 8 bases; nucleotides not matched to a gene: 8. Germline lookup yields CDR1 MDHEN and CDR2 SYDVKM. The CDR3 is 15 amino acids. DNA for the CDR3: TGTGCCAGCAGTTTGGAAGGGACAGGGGGCTCGAAGCAGTACTTC. Translating it yields CASSLEGTGGSKQYF.

The chain joins TRBV6-2 or TRBV6-3 to TRBJ2-7, with unresolved D. Germline CDR1 MNHEY, CDR2 SVGEGT. V dropped 5 bases and J dropped 5 bases, with 13 bases sitting between them. The CDR3 runs 13 residues. The CDR3 sequence: CASSREGFHEQYF. In nucleotides, the CDR3 is TGTGCCAGCAGTAGAGAAGGGTTTCACGAGCAGTACTTC.

The chain uses TRBV5-1 and TRBJ2-1, with 9 bases fitting TRBD2. Looked up from germline, CDR1 is SGHRS and CDR2 is YFSETQ. The CDR3 is made up of 17 amino acids. Trimming at V came to 3 bases and at J to 3 bases, leaving 10 bases not matched to a gene. CDR3 sequence reads: CASSSPDGTSFYNEQFF. Written as DNA, the CDR3 is TGCGCCAGCAGCTCCCCTGATGGGACTAGCTTCTACAATGAGCAGTTCTTC.

The chain has TRBV7-9 and TRBJ2-1, with unresolved D. In germline, CDR1 is SEHNR, CDR2 FQNEAQ (reference sequence). V lost 5 bases to trimming and J lost 10 bases, with 9 bases between them. The CDR3 is made up of 11 amino acids. The CDR3 bases are TGTGCCAGCAGCCCCGTTCCAGAGCAGTTCTTC. Translated, it gives CASSPVPEQFF. Together with reference TRBV7-9 and TRBJ2-1, the CDR3 gives the full variable domain: DTGVSQNPRHKITKRGQNVTFRCDPISEHNRLYWYRQTLGQGPEFLTYFQNEAQLEKSRLLSDRFSAERPKGSFSTLEIQRTEQGDSAMYLCASSPVPEQFFGPGTRLTVL.